This passage covers 10 T cell receptor beta chains from one sample sequenced in a study of control samples from healthy donors and cancer patients. Profiling relied on immunoSEQ multiplex PCR, and the TCRdb table lists in-frame clones only, not all of them. In all, the sample yields about 190,000 clones. Sequenced material: blood. The receptors here all came from a woman in her twenties or thirties in good health.

This chain uses TRBV27 with TRBJ1-6; 8 nucleotides agree with TRBD1. Germline CDR1 and CDR2: MNHEY and SMNVEV (reference sequence). The V gene end was trimmed by 6 bases and the J gene end by 10 bases; junction bases not matched to a gene: 8. The CDR3 has 14 residues. CDR3 loop: CASREDRGGSPLHF. CDR3 DNA: TGTGCCAGCAGGGAAGACAGGGGTGGGTCACCCCTCCACTTT.

The V and J genes are TRBV29-1 and TRBJ1-6, with a weak D call TRBD1 (5 bases). CDR1 is SQVTM, CDR2 ANQGSEA, per germline. This CDR3 has 13 amino acids. Between the trimmed V and J ends, which lost 3 bases and 5 bases, there was a span of 8 bases. The CDR3 coding sequence is TGCAGCGTTGACGCAGGGAATAATTCACCCCTCCACTTT. It encodes CSVDAGNNSPLHF. The full variable domain, its missing parts supplied by reference TRBV29-1 and TRBJ1-6, is SAVISQKPSRDICQRGTSLTIQCQVDSQVTMMFWYRQQPGQSLTLIATANQGSEATYESGFVIDKFPISRPNLTFSTLTVSNMSPEDSSIYLCSVDAGNNSPLHFGNGTRLTVT.

The chain is built from TRBV5-3 and TRBJ1-1; D uncertain. TRBV5-3 qualifies as an ORF whose function is uncertain. The V gene lost 4 bases and the J gene lost 7 bases, with 8 bases spanning the gap. The CDR3 runs to 11 residues. CDR3 sequence reads: CARSRRGEAFF. DNA of the CDR3: TGTGCCAGAAGCCGGCGTGGTGAAGCTTTCTTT.

On this clone itself: Other DNA variants within this sample encode the same CDR3. This CDR3 is CASSQGRDRGGYEQYF. The CDR3 DNA is TGTGCCAGCAGCCAAGGCCGGGACAGGGGGGGCTACGAGCAGTACTTC. The chain has TRBV3-1 (or the pseudogene TRBV3-2) and TRBJ2-7, with 11 bases fitting TRBD1. Germline assignment: CDR1 LGHDT and CDR2 YNNKEL (reference sequence). The CDR3 totals 16 residues. The V gene end was trimmed by 1 base and the J gene end by 3 bases; junction bases not matched to a gene: 5.

In DNA, the CDR3 is TGTGCCAGTAGTACCCTACGAAACACCATATATTTT. Its translation: CASSTLRNTIYF. V and J are TRBV19 and TRBJ1-3; no clear D. Germline V gene sequence: CDR1 LNHDA, CDR2 SQIVND (reference sequence). This CDR3 spans 12 amino acids. V was cut by 4 bases and J by 5 bases, with 6 bases left in between.

The rearrangement joins TRBV30 to TRBJ1-5; unclear D gene. Germline values: CDR1 GTSNPN, CDR2 SVGIG (reference sequence). Trimming pared 4 bases from V and 0 bases from J, leaving 7 bases between. The CDR3 spans 13 residues. CDR3 sequence reads: CAWNRYSNQPQHF. DNA for the CDR3: TGTGCCTGGAATCGTTATAGCAATCAGCCCCAGCATTTT. Variable domain in full (rest from reference TRBV30 and TRBJ1-5): SQTIHQWPATLVQPVGSPLSLECTVEGTSNPNLYWYRQAAGRGLQLLFYSVGIGQISSEVPQNLSASRPQDRQFILSSKKLLLSDSGFYLCAWNRYSNQPQHFGDGTRLSIL.

CDR3 residues: CASSKGYQPQHF. Here the CDR3 DNA reads TGTGCCAGCAGTAAGGGGTATCAGCCCCAGCATTTT. This chain uses TRBV12-3 or TRBV12-4 with TRBJ1-5, with D tentatively TRBD1 (5 bases). This CDR3 region has 12 residues. V was trimmed by 5 bases and J by 5 bases, leaving 7 bases between them.

The V and J genes are TRBV7-2 and TRBJ1-1; 7 nucleotides agree with TRBD1. There are 18 residues in the CDR3. Trimming took 5 bases from V and 0 from J; bases not matched to a gene: 15. Germline CDR1 is SGHTA and CDR2 is FQGNSA. CDR3 in DNA: TGTGCCAGCAGCCAAACAGGGGAAGGGAGGTGGCTGAACACTGAAGCTTTCTTT. Protein: CASSQTGEGRWLNTEAFF. The full variable domain, with the rest looked up from reference TRBV7-2 and TRBJ1-1, is GAGVSQSPSNKVTEKGKDVELRCDPISGHTALYWYRQSLGQGLEFLIYFQGNSAPDKSGLPSDRFSAERTGGSVSTLTIQRTQQEDSAVYLCASSQTGEGRWLNTEAFFGQGTRLTVV.

The CDR3 DNA sequence: TGTGCCAGCAGCCCAGGACTGGGAAATCAGCCCCAGCATTTT. Translated: CASSPGLGNQPQHF. The rearrangement links TRBV4-2 to TRBJ1-5, with D unclear. The CDR3 sequence is 14 residues long. Between the trimmed V and J ends, which lost 4 bases and 4 bases, there was a span of 11 bases. Germline V gene lookup returns CDR1 LGHNA and CDR2 YNFKEQ.

This chain joins TRBV6-5 and TRBJ1-2; TRBD1 might be the D (5 bases). V was cut by 8 bases and J by 5 bases, with 15 bases left in between. Germline V gene sequence: CDR1 MNHEY, CDR2 SVGAGI. The CDR3 sequence is 13 residues long. The CDR3 bases are TGTGCCAGCGCGCAGGGCAGACTTTATGGCTACACCTTC. It yields the protein CASAQGRLYGYTF.